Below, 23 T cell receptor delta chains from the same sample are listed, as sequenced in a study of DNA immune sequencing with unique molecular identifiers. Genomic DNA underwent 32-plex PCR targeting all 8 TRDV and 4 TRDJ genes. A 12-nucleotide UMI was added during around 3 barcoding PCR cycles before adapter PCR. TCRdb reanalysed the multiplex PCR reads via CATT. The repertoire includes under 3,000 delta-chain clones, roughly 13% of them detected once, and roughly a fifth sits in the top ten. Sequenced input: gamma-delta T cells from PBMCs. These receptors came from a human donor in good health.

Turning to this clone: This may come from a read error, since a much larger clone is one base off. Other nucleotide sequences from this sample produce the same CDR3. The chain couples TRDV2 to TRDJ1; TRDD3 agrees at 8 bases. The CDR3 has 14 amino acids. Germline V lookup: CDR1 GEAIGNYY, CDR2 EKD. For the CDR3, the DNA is TGTGCCTGTGATGTACTGGGGGGCACCGATAAACTTATCTTT. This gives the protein CACDVLGGTDKLIF.

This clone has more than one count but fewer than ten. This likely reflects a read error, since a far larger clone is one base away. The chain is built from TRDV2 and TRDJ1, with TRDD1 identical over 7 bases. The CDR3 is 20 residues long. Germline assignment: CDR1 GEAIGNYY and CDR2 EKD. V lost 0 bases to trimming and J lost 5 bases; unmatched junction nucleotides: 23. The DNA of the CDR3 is TGTGCCTGTGACACCTTTGGTCGAAATAGCTGGGATCACAGGGGTGATAAACTCATCTTT. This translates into CACDTFGRNSWDHRGDKLIF.

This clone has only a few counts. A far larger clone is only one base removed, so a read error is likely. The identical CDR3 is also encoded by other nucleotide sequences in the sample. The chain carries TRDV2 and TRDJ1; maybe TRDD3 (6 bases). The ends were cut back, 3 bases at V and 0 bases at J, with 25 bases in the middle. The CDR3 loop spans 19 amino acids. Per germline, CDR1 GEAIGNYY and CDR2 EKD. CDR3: CACDALGRSDTLYTDKLIF. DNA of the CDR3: TGTGCCTGTGACGCCCTGGGACGGTCCGATACGTTATACACCGATAAACTCATCTTT.

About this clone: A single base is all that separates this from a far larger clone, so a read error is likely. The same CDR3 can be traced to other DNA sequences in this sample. CDR3 region: CACDTVTGGSMYRTGGSGGKLIF. In nucleotides, the CDR3 is TGTGCATGTGACACCGTAACTGGGGGATCCATGTACCGTACCGGGGGCAGTGGGGGTAAACTCATCTTT. The V gene went uncalled, while the J gene is TRDJ1; the D segment call TRDD3 is taken from the table without a DNA check. This CDR3 region has 23 residues.

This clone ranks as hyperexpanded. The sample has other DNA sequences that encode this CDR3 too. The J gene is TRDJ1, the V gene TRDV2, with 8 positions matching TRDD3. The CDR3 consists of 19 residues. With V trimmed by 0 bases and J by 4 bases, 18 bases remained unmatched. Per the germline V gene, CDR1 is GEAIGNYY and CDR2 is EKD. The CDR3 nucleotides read TGTGCCTGTGACACCGTTATAGGCACTGGGGGCCCCCCAGACGATAAACTCATCTTT. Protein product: CACDTVIGTGGPPDDKLIF.

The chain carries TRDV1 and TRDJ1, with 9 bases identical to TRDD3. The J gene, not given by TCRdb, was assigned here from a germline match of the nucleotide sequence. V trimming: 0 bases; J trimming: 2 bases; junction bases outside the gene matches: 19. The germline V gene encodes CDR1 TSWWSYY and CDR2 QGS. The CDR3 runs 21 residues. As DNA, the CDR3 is TGTGCTCTTGGGGAACTTCCTCCCTCGTGGTGGGGGATAAGGGCGACCGATAAACTCATCTTT. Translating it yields CALGELPPSWWGIRATDKLIF.

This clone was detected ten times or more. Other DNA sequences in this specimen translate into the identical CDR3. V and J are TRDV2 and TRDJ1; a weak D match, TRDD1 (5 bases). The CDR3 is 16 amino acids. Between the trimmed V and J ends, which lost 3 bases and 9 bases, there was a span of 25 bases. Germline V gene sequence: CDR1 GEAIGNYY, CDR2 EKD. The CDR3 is CACDSLIGAGRGELIF. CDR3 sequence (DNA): TGTGCCTGTGACTCCTTAATAGGAGCGGGGCGCGGGGAACTCATCTTT.

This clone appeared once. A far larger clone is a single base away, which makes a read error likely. CDR3: CALGDPSYGAPTGGYEGIRGKPIF. As DNA, the CDR3 is TGTGCTCTTGGGGACCCTTCCTACGGAGCACCTACTGGGGGATACGAAGGGATCAGGGGTAAACCCATCTTT. The V gene is given as TRDV1, and no J gene call is available; TRDD3 is the table's D call, not checked against the DNA. The CDR3 totals 24 residues. Germline lookup yields CDR1 TSWWSYY and CDR2 QGS.

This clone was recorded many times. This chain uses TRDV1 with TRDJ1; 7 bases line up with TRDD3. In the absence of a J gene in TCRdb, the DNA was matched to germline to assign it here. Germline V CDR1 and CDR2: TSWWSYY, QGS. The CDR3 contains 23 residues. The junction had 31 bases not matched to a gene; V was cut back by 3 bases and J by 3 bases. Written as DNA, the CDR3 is TGTGCTCTTGGGGACTCGCCCTCGGGAGACCTATTACCCTTCGGGGGGATGCCCGATAAACTCATCTTT. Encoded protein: CALGDSPSGDLLPFGGMPDKLIF.

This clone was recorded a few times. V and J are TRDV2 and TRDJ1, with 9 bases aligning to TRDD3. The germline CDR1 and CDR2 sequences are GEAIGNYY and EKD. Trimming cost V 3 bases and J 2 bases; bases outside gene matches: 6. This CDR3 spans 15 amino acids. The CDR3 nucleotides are TGTGCCTGTGACGCCTTGGGGATACGAACCGATAAACTCATCTTT. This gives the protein CACDALGIRTDKLIF.

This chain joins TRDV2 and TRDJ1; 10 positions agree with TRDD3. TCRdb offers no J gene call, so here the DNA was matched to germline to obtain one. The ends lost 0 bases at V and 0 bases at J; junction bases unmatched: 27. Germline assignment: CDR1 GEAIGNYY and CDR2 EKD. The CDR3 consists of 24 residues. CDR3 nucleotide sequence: TGTGCCTGTGACACCCTCTCGGGGGAGGTCTGGGGGATAAGAAACCCTAGAAACACCGATAAACTCATCTTT. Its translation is CACDTLSGEVWGIRNPRNTDKLIF.

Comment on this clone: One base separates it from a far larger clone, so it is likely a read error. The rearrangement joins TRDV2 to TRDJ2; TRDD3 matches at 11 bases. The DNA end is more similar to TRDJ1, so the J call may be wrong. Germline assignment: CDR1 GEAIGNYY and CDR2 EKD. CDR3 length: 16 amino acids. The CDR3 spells CACDALGDTVLDKLIF. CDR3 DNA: TGCGCCTGTGACGCTCTGGGGGATACCGTCTTAGATAAACTCATCTTT.

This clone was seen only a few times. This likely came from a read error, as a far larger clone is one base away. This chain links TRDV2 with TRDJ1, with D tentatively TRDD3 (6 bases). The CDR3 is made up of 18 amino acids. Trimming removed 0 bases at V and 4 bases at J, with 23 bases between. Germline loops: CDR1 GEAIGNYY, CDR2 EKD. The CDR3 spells CACDTVGTGRYLNDKLIF. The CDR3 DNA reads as TGTGCCTGTGACACCGTTGGTACTGGGCGATACCTGAACGATAAACTCATCTTT.

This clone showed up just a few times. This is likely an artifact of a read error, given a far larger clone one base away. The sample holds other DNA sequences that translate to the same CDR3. The CDR3 loop is CACDTVSVNTDKLIF. The CDR3 nucleotides read TGTGCCTGTGACACGGTGTCAGTTAACACAGATAAACTCATCTTT. V usage is TRDV2 and J usage is TRDJ1, with D unclear. The germline CDR1 and CDR2 sequences are GEAIGNYY and EKD. This CDR3 is built from 15 residues.

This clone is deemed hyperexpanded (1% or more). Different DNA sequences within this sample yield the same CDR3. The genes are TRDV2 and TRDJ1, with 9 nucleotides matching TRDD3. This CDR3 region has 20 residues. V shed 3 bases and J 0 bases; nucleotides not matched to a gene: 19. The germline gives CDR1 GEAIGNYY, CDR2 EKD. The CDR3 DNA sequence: TGTGCCTGTGACCCCCTATCCACCGTACTGGGGGAAGGGGACACCGATAAACTCATCTTT. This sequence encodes CACDPLSTVLGEGDTDKLIF.

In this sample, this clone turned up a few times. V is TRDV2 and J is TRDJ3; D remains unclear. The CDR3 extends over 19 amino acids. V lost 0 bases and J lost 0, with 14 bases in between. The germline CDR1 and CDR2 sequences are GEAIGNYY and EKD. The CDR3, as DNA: TGTGCCTGTGACACCGTCCGCCACCTGAACTCCTGGGACACCCGACAGATGTTTTTC. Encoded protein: CACDTVRHLNSWDTRQMFF.

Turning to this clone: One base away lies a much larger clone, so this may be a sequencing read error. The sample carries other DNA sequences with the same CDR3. This CDR3 is CACDTVGDNSNSHKLIF. The CDR3 DNA sequence: TGCGCCTGTGACACCGTAGGGGATAATTCTAACTCGCATAAACTCATCTTT. This chain connects TRDV2 to TRDJ1; 7 bases match TRDD3. This CDR3 contains 17 residues. CDR1 and CDR2 from the germline V gene are GEAIGNYY and EKD.

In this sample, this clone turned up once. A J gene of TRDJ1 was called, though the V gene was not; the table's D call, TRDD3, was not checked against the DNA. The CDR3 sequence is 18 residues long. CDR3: CALGERGLVLNHGYKLIF. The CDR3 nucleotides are TGTGCTCTTGGGGAACGGGGGTTGGTGCTGAACCATGGGTATAAACTCATCTTT.

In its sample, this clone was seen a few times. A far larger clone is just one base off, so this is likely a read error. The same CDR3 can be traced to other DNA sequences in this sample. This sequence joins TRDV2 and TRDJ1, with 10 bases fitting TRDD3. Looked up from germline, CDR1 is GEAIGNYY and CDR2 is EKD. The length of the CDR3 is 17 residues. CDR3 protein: CACDSLDWGIHSDKLIF. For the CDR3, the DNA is TGTGCCTGTGACAGCCTAGACTGGGGGATTCACTCCGATAAACTCATATTT.

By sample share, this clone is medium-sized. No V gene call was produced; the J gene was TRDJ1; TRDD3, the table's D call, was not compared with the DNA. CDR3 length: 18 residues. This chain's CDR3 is CALGGGAYTGGGTDKLIF. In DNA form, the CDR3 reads TGTGCTCTTGGGGGGGGGGCCTACACTGGGGGAGGCACCGATAAACTCATCTTT.

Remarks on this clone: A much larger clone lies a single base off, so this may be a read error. The chain's CDR3 is CACDILGCRPNLSWDTRQMFF. The CDR3 bases are TGTGCCTGTGACATCTTGGGGTGCAGACCAAACCTCTCCTGGGACACCCGACAGATGTTTTTC. The V and J genes are TRDV2 and TRDJ3, with a weak D call TRDD3 (5 bases). Assignment of the J gene here rests on matching the DNA to germline, because TCRdb gives none. The CDR3 loop spans 21 amino acids. Germline loops: CDR1 GEAIGNYY, CDR2 EKD. Trimming took off 2 bases at V and 0 bases at J, with 22 bases between the two ends.

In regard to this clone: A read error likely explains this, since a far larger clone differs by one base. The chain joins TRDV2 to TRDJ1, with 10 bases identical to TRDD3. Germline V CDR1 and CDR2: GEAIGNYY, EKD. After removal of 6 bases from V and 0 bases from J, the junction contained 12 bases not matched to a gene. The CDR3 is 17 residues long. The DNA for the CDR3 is TGTGCCTGTTACGCTCTGGGGGATAGAGGAGACACCGATAAACTCATCTTT. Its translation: CACYALGDRGDTDKLIF.

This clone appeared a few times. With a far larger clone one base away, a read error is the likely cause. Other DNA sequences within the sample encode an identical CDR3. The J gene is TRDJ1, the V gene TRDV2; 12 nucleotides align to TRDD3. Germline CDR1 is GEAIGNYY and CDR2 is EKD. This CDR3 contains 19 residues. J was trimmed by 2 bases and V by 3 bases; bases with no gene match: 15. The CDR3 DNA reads TGTGCCTGTGACGAGATCTCGACTGGGGGATACCCGTATACCGATAAACTCATCTTT. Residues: CACDEISTGGYPYTDKLIF.